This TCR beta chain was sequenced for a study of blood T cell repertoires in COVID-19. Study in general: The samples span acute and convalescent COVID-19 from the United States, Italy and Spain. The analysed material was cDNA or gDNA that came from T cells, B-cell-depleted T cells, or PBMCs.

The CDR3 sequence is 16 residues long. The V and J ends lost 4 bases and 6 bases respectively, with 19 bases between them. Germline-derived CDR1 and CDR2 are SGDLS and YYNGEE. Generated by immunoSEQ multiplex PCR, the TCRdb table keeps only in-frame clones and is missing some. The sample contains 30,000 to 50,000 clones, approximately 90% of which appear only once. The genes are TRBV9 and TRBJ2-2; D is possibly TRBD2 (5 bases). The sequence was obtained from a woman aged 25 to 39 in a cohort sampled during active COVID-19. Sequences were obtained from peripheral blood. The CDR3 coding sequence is TGTGCCAGCAGCCCCCGGGGTGCTAGCCTCCCCGGGGAGCTGTTTTTT. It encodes CASSPRGASLPGELFF.